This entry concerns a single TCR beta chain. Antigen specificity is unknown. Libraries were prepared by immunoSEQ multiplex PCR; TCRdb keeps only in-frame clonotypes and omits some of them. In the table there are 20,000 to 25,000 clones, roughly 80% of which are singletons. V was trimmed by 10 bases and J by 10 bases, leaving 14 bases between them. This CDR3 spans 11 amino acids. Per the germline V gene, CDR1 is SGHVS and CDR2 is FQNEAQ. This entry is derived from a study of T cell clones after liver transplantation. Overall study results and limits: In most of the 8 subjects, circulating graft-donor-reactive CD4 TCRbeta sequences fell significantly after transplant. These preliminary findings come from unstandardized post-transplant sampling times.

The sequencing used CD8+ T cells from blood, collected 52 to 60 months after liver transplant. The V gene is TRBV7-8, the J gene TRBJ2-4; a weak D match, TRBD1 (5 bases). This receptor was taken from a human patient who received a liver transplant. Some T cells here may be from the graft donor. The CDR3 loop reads CATNQAGIQYF. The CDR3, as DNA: TGTGCCACCAATCAGGCAGGGATTCAGTACTTC.